Listed below are T cell receptor beta chains from one sample, sequenced in a study of graft-versus-host responses after intestinal transplantation. Repertoires were generated with immunoSEQ multiplex PCR, while TCRdb's copy carries only in-frame clones and drops some. The table shows roughly 69,000 clones, with roughly 90% occurring only once. Sequencing was performed on bone marrow, taken roughly 780 days after intestinal transplantation. Every receptor here comes from a human patient who received an intestinal transplant, so some T cells may come from the graft donor. The CDR3 runs from the conserved cysteine through the conserved F or W. The D gene is left open where the match is weak. A row's size may be missing; if present it is once, few, many or a size class.

CASSLGWLAGGPEYNEQFF | TGTGCCAGCAGCTTAGGCTGGCTAGCGGGAGGGCCAGAATACAATGAGCAGTTCTTC | - | TRBJ2-1 | TRBV13 | TRBD2
CASSLARGEAFF | TGTGCCAGCAGCTTAGCGCGCGGTGAAGCTTTCTTT | - | TRBJ1-1 | TRBV7-9 | -
CASSEKGHGYTF | TGTGCCAGCAGTGAGAAGGGACATGGCTACACCTTC | - | TRBJ1-2 | TRBV2 | -
CASSPRQSYGYTF | TGTGCCAGCAGCCCCCGACAGAGTTATGGCTACACCTTC | - | TRBJ1-2 | TRBV7-9 | -
CASSYRDWGRDEQYF | TGTGCCAGCAGTTACCGCGACTGGGGCAGGGACGAGCAGTACTTC | - | TRBJ2-7 | TRBV6-5 | -
CASRHERDSSYEQYF | TGTGCCAGCAGGCACGAGCGGGACAGCTCCTACGAGCAGTACTTC | - | TRBJ2-7 | TRBV6-6 | -
CASSKTSGLYGSEQFF | TGCGCCAGCAGTAAGACTAGCGGCCTCTATGGTAGTGAGCAGTTCTTC | - | TRBJ2-1 | TRBV10-1 | TRBD2
CASSGQSLAGGPSTGELFF | TGTGCCAGCAGTGGCCAAAGCCTAGCGGGGGGGCCGAGCACCGGGGAGCTGTTTTTT | - | TRBJ2-2 | TRBV2 | TRBD2
CASSESGTSDTQYF | TGTGCCAGCAGTGAGTCCGGGACTAGCGATACGCAGTATTTT | - | TRBJ2-3 | TRBV25-1 | TRBD2
CASSVGTGGRRNEAFF | TGTGCCAGTAGTGTCGGGACAGGAGGACGCAGGAATGAAGCTTTCTTT | - | TRBJ1-1 | TRBV19 | TRBD1
CASSVGSLGGYTF | TGTGCCAGCAGTGTCGGGTCTCTGGGAGGCTACACCTTC | - | TRBJ1-2 | TRBV6-5 | -
CASGSGSLYEQYF | TGTGCCAGCGGGAGCGGGAGTCTTTACGAGCAGTACTTC | few | TRBJ2-7 | TRBV7-9 | TRBD2
CSVETSGGYNEQFF | TGCAGCGTCGAGACTAGCGGGGGCTACAATGAGCAGTTCTTC | - | TRBJ2-1 | TRBV29-1 | TRBD2
CASSLSLGGANVLTF | TGTGCCAGTAGTCTTAGTTTAGGAGGGGCCAACGTCCTGACTTTC | once | TRBJ2-6 | TRBV19 | -
CATSAPRTGDNEQFF | TGTGCCACCAGCGCTCCCCGGACAGGGGACAATGAGCAGTTCTTC | - | TRBJ2-1 | TRBV15 | TRBD1
CASSLTQGGAFF | TGTGCCAGCAGCTTAACCCAGGGGGGAGCTTTCTTT | - | TRBJ1-1 | TRBV11-2 | TRBD1
CASSILGGSDEQFF | TGTGCCAGCAGCATCCTGGGGGGGAGCGATGAGCAGTTCTTC | - | TRBJ2-1 | TRBV7-7 | TRBD2
CASSSLPGLARYEQYF | TGTGCCAGCAGTTCACTACCGGGACTAGCAAGGTACGAGCAGTACTTC | - | TRBJ2-7 | TRBV28 | TRBD2
CASRDSQETQYF | TGTGCCAGTAGGGACTCCCAAGAGACCCAGTACTTC | - | TRBJ2-5 | TRBV19 | -
CASSKQGEQYF | TGTGCCAGCAGCAAACAGGGCGAGCAGTACTTC | medium-sized | TRBJ2-7 | TRBV21-1 | -
CASRIGPGQGPMNTEAFF | TGTGCCAGCCGAATAGGACCGGGACAGGGTCCTATGAACACTGAAGCTTTCTTT | - | TRBJ1-1 | TRBV28 | TRBD1
CASSRPGLGGGYTF | TGCGCCAGCAGCCGACCAGGGCTTGGAGGGGGCTACACCTTC | - | TRBJ1-2 | TRBV4-1 | -
CASMSSDIQYF | TGTGCCAGTATGAGCAGCGACATTCAGTACTTC | - | TRBJ2-4 | TRBV19 | -
CASSYGGRQYF | TGTGCCAGCAGTTACGGCGGGAGGCAGTACTTC | - | TRBJ2-7 | TRBV6-5 | TRBD2
CAIGREGPHKNIQYF | TGTGCCATCGGGCGGGAGGGGCCCCACAAAAACATTCAGTACTTC | - | TRBJ2-4 | TRBV10-3 | TRBD2
CASSLKQKNTGELFF | TGTGCCAGCAGCTTGAAACAGAAGAACACCGGGGAGCTGTTTTTT | - | TRBJ2-2 | TRBV5-4 | -
CASSESRSRDEQFF | TGCGCCAGCAGTGAGTCGAGGAGCCGCGATGAGCAGTTCTTC | - | TRBJ2-1 | TRBV10-1 | -
CASSGGDRGRSYNEQFF | TGTGCCAGCAGTGGAGGGGACAGGGGGAGGTCCTACAATGAGCAGTTCTTC | - | TRBJ2-1 | TRBV6-1 | TRBD1
CASRGTGTYEQYF | TGCGCCAGCAGGGGTACAGGGACCTACGAGCAGTACTTC | - | TRBJ2-7 | TRBV4-1 | -
CASTRNGGLAFTEQFF | TGCGCCAGCACCCGAAACGGGGGACTAGCATTTACTGAGCAGTTCTTC | - | TRBJ2-1 | TRBV4-1 | TRBD2
CASEGARNQNTEAFF | TGTGCCAGCGAGGGGGCCCGAAACCAGAACACTGAAGCTTTCTTT | - | TRBJ1-1 | TRBV2 | TRBD1
CASHPAGRRRSYGYTF | TGTGCCAGCCATCCTGCCGGGCGGAGGAGGTCCTATGGCTACACCTTC | once | TRBJ1-2 | TRBV28 | -
CASSQRSSYEQYF | TGTGCCAGCAGCCAGAGGAGCTCCTACGAGCAGTACTTC | once | TRBJ2-7 | TRBV6-5 | -
CAWKRERMGGELFF | TGTGCCTGGAAGCGGGAGAGGATGGGCGGGGAGCTGTTTTTT | - | TRBJ2-2 | TRBV30 | TRBD2
CASSLGQGGTNEQFF | TGTGCCAGCAGCTTAGGGCAGGGGGGGACGAATGAGCAGTTCTTC | once | TRBJ2-1 | TRBV11-3 | -
CASSQDSIHGNTIYF | TGTGCCAGCAGTCAGGACAGTATTCATGGAAACACCATATATTTT | - | TRBJ1-3 | TRBV6-5 | -
CASSPRGSPNYGYTF | TGTGCCAGCTCACCAAGGGGGAGCCCCAACTATGGCTACACCTTC | - | TRBJ1-2 | TRBV18 | -
CASKWTGYQPQHF | TGTGCCAGCAAGTGGACAGGTTATCAGCCCCAGCATTTT | few | TRBJ1-5 | TRBV2 | TRBD1
CASGPGPTGNSPLHF | TGTGCCAGCGGTCCGGGACCAACGGGGAATTCACCCCTCCACTTT | once | TRBJ1-6 | TRBV5-6 | -
CAISAQSGNSPLHF | TGTGCCATCAGTGCCCAATCGGGTAATTCACCCCTCCACTTT | - | TRBJ1-6 | TRBV10-3 | -
CASSESGVLDEQFF | TGCGCCAGCAGTGAGTCGGGGGTCTTGGATGAGCAGTTCTTC | once | TRBJ2-1 | TRBV10-1 | -
CAPTWPRDHYEQYF | TGTGCCCCGACCTGGCCGCGGGACCACTACGAGCAGTACTTC | - | TRBJ2-7 | TRBV9 | -
CASSYSRQGSQPQHF | TGTGCCAGCAGTTACTCGAGACAGGGAAGTCAGCCCCAGCATTTT | - | TRBJ1-5 | TRBV6-5 | TRBD1
CASSQEAGGTSYEQYF | TGCGCCAGCAGCCAAGAGGCTGGAGGGACCTCCTACGAGCAGTACTTC | - | TRBJ2-7 | TRBV4-1 | -
CASSLGGSGTEAFF | TGTGCCAGCAGCTTAGGGGGTTCAGGGACTGAAGCTTTCTTT | - | TRBJ1-1 | TRBV7-6 | -
CASSPRETDTQYF | TGTGCCAGCTCACCGCGAGAAACAGATACGCAGTATTTT | - | TRBJ2-3 | TRBV18 | -